The clone carrying this T cell receptor (beta chain) occurred many times. Its antigen is undetermined. These data belong to a study of CD8 T cells in ankylosing spondylitis. Study-wide findings and caveats: For ankylosing spondylitis blood, a TCR beta motif of 7 to 9 highly homologous variants appeared characteristic. Disease-linked clones displayed a CD8+ phenotype and appeared relatively rarely in peripheral blood. A subset of motif variants has previously been described in the synovial fluid and blood of reactive arthritis.

Making the TCR beta libraries involved quantitative 5'-RACE with molecular barcodes. Via MiXCR, TCRdb re-called the 5' RACE reads, giving one row per CDR3 protein. The sample contains hundreds of thousands of distinct CDR3 sequences, roughly 12% of which appear only once. The sequenced sample consisted of blood, either unsorted or a sorted T cell fraction (not recorded which). This clonotype was obtained from a male donor with ankylosing spondylitis.

The CDR3 DNA follows: TGCAGTGCTTGGCGGGGGGCAACCTACGAGCAGTACTTC. Amino acid sequence: CSAWRGATYEQYF. The chain employs TRBV20-1 and TRBJ2-7; 8 bases are shared with TRBD2. Trimming cost V 5 bases and J 2 bases; bases outside gene matches: 5. Per germline, CDR1 DFQATT and CDR2 SNEGSKA (reference sequence). The CDR3 contains 13 residues.